The T cell receptor (beta chain) described here comes from a study of blood T cell repertoires in COVID-19. About the research overall: Nucleic acid was either cDNA or gDNA, and it came from T cells, B-cell-depleted T cells, or PBMCs.

In the study's own analysis: It was from reference gene primer amplification that nucleated cell counts were estimated. Clones were read by immunoSEQ multiplex PCR, and TCRdb kept only the in-frame ones, dropping some. The V and J calls and clone size are taken from that table; D and trimming were inferred from the DNA. There are around 34,000 clones in the sample; around three quarters occur only once, and 13% to 15% lies in the top ten. The CDR3 consists of 16 residues. V was trimmed by 8 bases and J by 2 bases, leaving 21 bases between them. The receptor comes from a woman in her sixties or seventies with acute or convalescent COVID-19. Sequenced material: peripheral blood. The chain joins TRBV23-1 to TRBJ2-5, with a tentative D call TRBD1 (6 bases). TRBV23-1 is recorded as an ORF, its role being uncertain. The CDR3 loop is CASCDGTGFVQETQYF. The CDR3 bases are TGCGCCAGCTGTGACGGAACAGGGTTTGTACAAGAGACCCAGTACTTC.